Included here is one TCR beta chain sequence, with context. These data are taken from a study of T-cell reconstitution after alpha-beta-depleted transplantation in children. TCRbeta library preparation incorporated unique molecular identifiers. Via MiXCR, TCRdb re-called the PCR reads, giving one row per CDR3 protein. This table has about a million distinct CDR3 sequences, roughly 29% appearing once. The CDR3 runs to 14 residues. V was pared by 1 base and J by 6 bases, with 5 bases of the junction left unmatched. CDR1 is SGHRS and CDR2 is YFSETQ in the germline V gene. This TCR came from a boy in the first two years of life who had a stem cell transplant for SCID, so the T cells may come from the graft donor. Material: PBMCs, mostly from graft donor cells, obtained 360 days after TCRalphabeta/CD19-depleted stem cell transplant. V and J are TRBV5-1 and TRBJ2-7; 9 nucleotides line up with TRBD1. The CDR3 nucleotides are TGCGCCAGCAGCTTGAAAGACAGGGGGAGCGAGCAGTACTTC. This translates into CASSLKDRGSEQYF.